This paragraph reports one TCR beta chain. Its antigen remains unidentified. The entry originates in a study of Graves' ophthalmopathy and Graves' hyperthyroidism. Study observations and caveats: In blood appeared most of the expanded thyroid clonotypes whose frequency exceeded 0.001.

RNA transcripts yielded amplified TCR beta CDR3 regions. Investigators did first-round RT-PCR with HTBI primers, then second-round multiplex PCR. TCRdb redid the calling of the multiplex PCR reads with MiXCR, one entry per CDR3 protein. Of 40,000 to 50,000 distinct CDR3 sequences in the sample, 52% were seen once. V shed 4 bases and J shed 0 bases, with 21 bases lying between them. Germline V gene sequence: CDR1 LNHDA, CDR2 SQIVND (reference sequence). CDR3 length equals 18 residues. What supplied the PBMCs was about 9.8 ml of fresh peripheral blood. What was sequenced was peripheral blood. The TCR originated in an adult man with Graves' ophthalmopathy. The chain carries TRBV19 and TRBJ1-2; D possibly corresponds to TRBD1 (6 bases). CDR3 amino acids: CASSTQGGGTEANYGYTF. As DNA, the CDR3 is TGTGCCAGTAGTACTCAGGGAGGGGGGACTGAAGCTAACTATGGCTACACCTTC.